Sequencing of this TCR beta chain was carried out in a study of CD8+CD57+ T cells in acquired aplastic anemia. Overall study context: The study obtained an average of 3.2 ug of DNA from sorted CD4+ and CD8+ cells.

Sequencing involved patients with CD8+CD57+ cell expansion previously shown by flow cytometry. Comments on this clonotype: Its specificity is unknown.

TCR beta VDJ and CDR3 profiling used genomic DNA as template. MiXCR, applied by TCRdb to the reads, yields one record per CDR3 protein. Here the sample spans more than 150,000 distinct CDR3 sequences, 48% being singletons. Regarding the study as a whole: Patients were compared with controls for CD8+ Simpson's diversity, and no significant difference emerged.

The V segment lost 5 bases and the J segment 4 bases; nucleotides outside the gene matches: 6. Germline CDR1 SGHAT, CDR2 FQNNGV. This CDR3 has 15 residues. The sequenced material came from sorted CD4+, CD8+, or CD8+CD57+ T cells (not recorded which) from PBMCs. The chain has TRBV11-2 and TRBJ2-2; 8 nucleotides match TRBD1. This sequence originates from a human donor with aplastic anemia. The CDR3 spells CASSRGQEPTGELFF. Here the CDR3 DNA reads TGTGCCAGCAGCAGGGGACAGGAGCCCACCGGGGAGCTGTTTTTT.